Below are 20 T cell receptor beta chains sequenced from a single sample in a study of cytomegalovirus exposure and HLA in healthy donors. Primers: 60 Vbeta forward and 13 Jbeta reverse. TCRdb's table, derived via immunoSEQ multiplex PCR, lists solely in-frame clones and lacks some. Of about 69,000 clones in the sample, 60% to 85% are singletons; the top ten hold 3% to 4%. What was sequenced was PBMCs. These receptors all stem from a man between 18 and 35 years old in good health and CMV-seronegative.

In its sample, this clone was seen a few times. This chain connects TRBV7-9 to TRBJ2-2; D might be TRBD2 (6 bases). The CDR3 covers 13 residues. In germline, CDR1 is SEHNR, CDR2 FQNEAQ (reference sequence). V dropped 5 bases and J dropped 5 bases, with 9 bases sitting between them. The CDR3 region is CASSGGVTGELFF. The CDR3 nucleotides are TGTGCCAGCAGCGGAGGGGTAACCGGGGAGCTGTTTTTT.

V is TRBV7-8 and J is TRBJ2-7; 7 bases match TRBD2. Per germline, CDR1 SGHVS and CDR2 FQNEAQ. The ends lost 4 bases at V and 4 bases at J; junction bases unmatched: 10. The CDR3 runs 15 residues. The CDR3, as DNA: TGTGCCAGCAGCTACGGGAGGTCCCGGGAGTACGAGCAGTACGTC. Amino acid sequence: CASSYGRSREYEQYV.

The chain couples TRBV19 to TRBJ1-6; TRBD1 agrees at 9 bases. CDR3 size: 15 residues. Germline V CDR1 and CDR2: LNHDA, SQIVND (reference sequence). V dropped 3 bases and J dropped 8; count of bases not matched to a gene: 5. The CDR3 sequence is CASSIGGQGDSPLHF. CDR3 bases: TGTGCCAGTAGTATTGGGGGACAGGGTGATTCACCCCTCCACTTT.

The CDR3 is CASSSGQNYGYTF. DNA for the CDR3: TGTGCCAGCAGCTCCGGACAGAACTATGGCTACACCTTC. This chain connects TRBV9 to TRBJ1-2; D may be TRBD1 (6 bases). This CDR3 is 13 amino acids long. V lost 4 bases to trimming and J lost 2 bases, with 9 bases between them. Germline V lookup: CDR1 SGDLS, CDR2 YYNGEE.

The chain recombines TRBV5-4 with TRBJ1-1; D is unresolved. V gave up 3 bases and J gave up 0 bases, with 6 bases separating them. The CDR3 has 13 amino acids. CDR1 and CDR2 from the germline V gene are SGHNT and YYREEE (reference sequence). CDR3 sequence: CASSSSVNTEAFF. CDR3 coding DNA: TGTGCCAGCAGCTCTTCGGTGAACACTGAAGCTTTCTTT.

The gene calls are TRBV19 and TRBJ1-1; the match to TRBD1 covers 8 bases. Germline CDR1 is LNHDA and CDR2 is SQIVND (reference sequence). The CDR3 has 23 amino acids. Trimming removed 6 bases from V and 1 base from J; junction bases left unmatched: 31. The chain's CDR3 is CASRNAFRPPGGSPEAPNTEAFF. The CDR3 region has the DNA TGTGCCAGTAGAAATGCCTTTCGACCACCAGGGGGCTCCCCTGAGGCCCCGAACACTGAAGCTTTCTTT.

This clone turned up a few times. V usage is TRBV7-8 and J usage is TRBJ2-7, with 15 bases that match TRBD2. The V segment lost 5 bases and the J segment 3 bases; nucleotides outside the gene matches: 11. The CDR3 has 18 residues. Germline V CDR1 and CDR2: SGHVS, FQNEAQ. The CDR3 bases are TGTGCCAGCAGCCCCGGGACTAGCGGGGGGCCGGCCTTCTACGAGCAGTACTTC. As protein: CASSPGTSGGPAFYEQYF.

This clone was detected only once. The chain is built from TRBV9 and TRBJ1-4; D ambiguous. V shed 3 bases and J shed 6 bases, with 12 bases lying between them. Germline values: CDR1 SGDLS, CDR2 YYNGEE. The CDR3 runs to 14 residues. CDR3 bases: TGTGCCAGCAGCGCGGACCGGGGTTATGAAAAACTGTTTTTT. Translated, it gives CASSADRGYEKLFF.

The gene calls are TRBV7-9 and TRBJ2-2; 8 nucleotides match TRBD1. The CDR3 extends over 12 amino acids. Germline loops: CDR1 SEHNR, CDR2 FQNEAQ (reference sequence). V gave up 6 bases and J gave up 9 bases; unmatched junction bases: 3. Here the CDR3 reads CASRPGGRELFF. The CDR3 DNA is TGTGCCAGCAGACCAGGGGGCCGGGAGCTGTTTTTT.

The sample holds a few counts of this clone. The V call is TRBV28, the J call TRBJ2-7; D remains ambiguous. The CDR3 is made up of 15 amino acids. Trimming took off 5 bases at V and 6 bases at J, with 20 bases between the two ends. Germline CDR1 MDHEN, CDR2 SYDVKM. CDR3 DNA: TGTGCCAGCAGTACCGGCGCTCGTGGTCTGGGCGAGCAGTACGTC. Protein: CASSTGARGLGEQYV.

The chain recombines TRBV6-1 with TRBJ1-1, with 7 bases aligning to TRBD1. CDR1 is MNHNS, CDR2 SASEGT, per germline. This CDR3 is built from 14 residues. V lost 6 bases and J lost 0; bases outside the gene matches: 4. CDR3 region: CASSDRAMNTEAFF. CDR3 nucleotides: TGTGCCAGCAGCGACAGGGCCATGAACACTGAAGCTTTCTTT.

The J gene is TRBJ2-3, the V gene TRBV2; TRBD1 might be the D (5 bases). Germline V lookup: CDR1 SNHLY, CDR2 FYNNEI. Trimming removed 5 bases at V and 5 bases at J, with 5 bases between. This CDR3 has 11 amino acids. The CDR3 nucleotides are TGTGCCAGCAGTAGGGGAGATACGCAGTATTTT. This translates into CASSRGDTQYF.

This clone turned up a few times. This chain uses TRBV28 with TRBJ2-5; possible D gene TRBD2, 5 bases. V lost 5 bases, J lost 7 bases, and 8 bases lay in between. From germline, CDR1 is MDHEN and CDR2 SYDVKM. This CDR3 comprises 11 residues. CDR3 nucleotide sequence: TGTGCCAGCAGTCTGGCGGGGACCCAGTACTTC. Protein product: CASSLAGTQYF.

CDR3 sequence reads: CASSLSRTGGATNEKLFF. DNA for the CDR3: TGTGCCAGCAGCTTGTCCCGAACAGGGGGTGCAACTAATGAAAAACTGTTTTTT. This sequence joins TRBV5-5 and TRBJ1-4; TRBD1 aligns across 8 bases. This CDR3 contains 18 residues. Per germline, CDR1 SGHKS and CDR2 YYEKEE (reference sequence). The J segment lost 0 bases and the V segment lost 1 base, leaving 8 bases of the junction unmatched.

The V gene is TRBV7-8, the J gene TRBJ1-6; TRBD1 agrees at 9 bases. This CDR3 contains 15 residues. V shed 5 bases and J 10 bases; nucleotides not matched to a gene: 9. Looked up from germline, CDR1 is SGHVS and CDR2 is FQNEAQ. For the CDR3, the DNA is TGTGCCAGCAGCGCAACAGGGGGCCAAGGATCACCCCTCCACTTT. It translates to CASSATGGQGSPLHF.

The chain has TRBV5-1 and TRBJ2-2, with 8 bases lining up with TRBD2. Germline CDR1 reads SGHRS; CDR2 reads YFSETQ. The CDR3 totals 20 residues. Losses at the gene ends were 3 bases for V and 6 bases for J; bases not matched to a gene: 22. The CDR3 sequence is CASSSAGRTSQNSISGELFF. The CDR3 DNA reads TGCGCCAGCAGCTCCGCAGGGAGGACTAGCCAAAATAGTATCTCCGGGGAGCTGTTTTTT.

The chain's CDR3 is CASSLWGRRYQPQHF. CDR3 DNA: TGTGCCAGCAGTTTATGGGGCCGCCGCTATCAGCCCCAGCATTTT. This chain uses TRBV28 with TRBJ1-5; no reliable D call. From germline, CDR1 is MDHEN and CDR2 SYDVKM. CDR3 size: 15 residues. V was pared by 0 bases and J by 5 bases, with 11 bases between.

The rearrangement uses TRBV7-9 and TRBJ1-3; D uncertain. The CDR3 covers 15 residues. Trimming took off 1 base at V and 0 bases at J, with 7 bases between the two ends. The germline gives CDR1 SEHNR, CDR2 FQNEAQ (reference sequence). The DNA of the CDR3 is TGTGCCAGCAGCTTAGAACTGAGCTCTGGAAACACCATATATTTT. It specifies CASSLELSSGNTIYF.

V and J are TRBV2 and TRBJ1-6; unclear D gene. V was trimmed by 2 bases and J by 9 bases, leaving 17 bases between them. The germline CDR1 and CDR2 sequences are SNHLY and FYNNEI. The CDR3 sequence is 16 residues long. CDR3 sequence (DNA): TGTGCCAGCAGTGAAAGGAGGGCCTCTGGTATTTCACCCCTCCACTTT. Translating gives CASSERRASGISPLHF.

This clone was seen more than once but under ten times. This chain connects TRBV6-5 to TRBJ1-6; TRBD1 aligns across 8 bases. CDR3 length equals 13 residues. J gave up 11 bases and V 8 bases, and 8 bases lay outside the gene matches. CDR1 MNHEY and CDR2 SVGAGI come from the germline V gene. The CDR3 is CASAGTGVTPLHF. CDR3 nucleotide sequence: TGTGCCAGCGCCGGGACAGGAGTGACACCCCTCCACTTT.